This T cell receptor beta chain was identified during a study of T cell responses to AZD1222 COVID-19 vaccine. Regarding the study as a whole: Samples come after the peak T cell response, not at day 14.

Germline V gene lookup returns CDR1 SGHTA and CDR2 FQGTGA. CDR3 length: 21 residues. Germline trimming cut 6 bases from V and 0 bases from J; bases unmatched to any gene: 14. Only in-frame clones appear in the TCRdb table, and some are missing; sequencing was by immunoSEQ multiplex PCR. The sample lists about 120,000 clones, 70% to 90% occurring once. In regard to this clone: The antigen is undetermined.

V and J are TRBV7-3 and TRBJ2-6, with 13 nucleotides matching TRBD2. This clonotype was sampled from an adult in good health. This specimen consisted of peripheral blood, obtained on day 0 of AZD1222 vaccination. The CDR3 coding sequence is TGTGCCAGCAGGGGGACTAGCGGGGCGAGCCAGCACAGCTCTGGGGCCAACGTCCTGACTTTC. Protein: CASRGTSGASQHSSGANVLTF.